This T cell receptor (beta chain) was recorded in a study of T cells in Graves' hyperthyroidism and ophthalmopathy. It was uncontrolled infection, other autoimmune disease, pregnancy or lactation that excluded patients. Fresh 10 ml peripheral blood yielded PBMCs. This clonotype was counted many times. The antigen is not known. RNA transcripts gave rise to amplified TCR beta CDR3 regions. First-round RT-PCR with HTBI primers amplified the TCR CDR3 region. Each CDR3 protein is one row after TCRdb ran MiXCR on the multiplex PCR reads. The sample carries a few hundred thousand distinct CDR3 sequences, roughly 15% recorded once. CDR1 and CDR2 from the germline V gene are LGHDT and YNNKEL (reference sequence). The CDR3 contains 15 residues. Trimming took 4 bases from V and 2 from J; bases not matched to a gene: 3. Overall study results and limits: Blood also carried most thyroid clonotypes expanded above 0.001.

The sequencing sample was made of blood. V and J are TRBV3-1 and TRBJ2-5, with 11 bases aligning to TRBD2. The source of this sequence is a woman aged 18-29 years with Graves' hyperthyroidism. Here the CDR3 DNA reads TGTGCCAGCAGCCCCCGACTAGCGGGACAAGAGACCCAGTACTTC. Protein: CASSPRLAGQETQYF.